A single sample is the source of the 10 T cell receptor beta chains below, sequenced in a study of identical twins' blood T cells. One entry per CDR3 protein, called by TCRdb with MiXCR from the 5' RACE reads. This sample carries hundreds of thousands of distinct CDR3 sequences, under 30% of them seen once, and the ten largest clones take about 6%. Sequenced sample: PBMCs. The receptor source for this set is a woman aged 18-49 years in good health.

On this clonotype itself: A much bigger clone sits one base away, suggesting this may be a read error. The gene calls are TRBV28 and TRBJ2-2; a weak D match, TRBD2 (5 bases). Germline V gene sequence: CDR1 MDHEN, CDR2 SYDVKM. Trimming stripped 11 bases from V and 1 base from J, with 11 bases between. The CDR3 length is 13 residues. CDR3 in amino acids: CAGRGGNTGELFF. As DNA, the CDR3 is TGTGCCGGCCGTGGAGGGAACACCGGGGAGCTGTTTTTT. Variable domain in full (rest from reference TRBV28 and TRBJ2-2): DVKVTQSSRYLVKRTGEKVFLECVQDMDHENMFWYRQDPGLGLRLIYFSYDVKMKEKGDIPEGYSVSREKKERFSLILESASTNQTSMYLCAGRGGNTGELFFGEGSRLTVL.

This clonotype was seen a handful of times. The chain joins TRBV4-2 to TRBJ1-4; D is unclear. The germline V gene has CDR1 LGHNA and CDR2 YNFKEQ. The CDR3 is 11 amino acids. Trimming took off 6 bases at V and 8 bases at J, with 7 bases between the two ends. The CDR3 reads CASRAGEKLFF. In DNA form, the CDR3 reads TGTGCCAGCAGGGCGGGGGAAAAACTGTTTTTT.

The V call is TRBV11-2, the J call TRBJ1-1; D gene unclear. The germline gives CDR1 SGHAT, CDR2 FQNNGV. The V end lost 0 bases, the J end lost 6 bases, and 5 bases lay between the germline ends. The CDR3 totals 12 residues. CDR3 nucleotides: TGTGCCAGCAGCTTAGATACAGCTGAAGCTTTCTTT. Translated, it gives CASSLDTAEAFF.

This clonotype appeared a few times. The chain has TRBV3-1 and TRBJ1-1; tentatively, D is TRBD1 (5 bases). The CDR3 contains 12 residues. Germline CDR1 LGHDT, CDR2 YNNKEL (reference sequence). V lost 3 bases to trimming and J lost 6 bases, with 8 bases between them. The CDR3 loop reads CASSQGRAEAFF. The CDR3 DNA sequence: TGTGCCAGCAGCCAGGGCAGGGCTGAAGCTTTCTTT.

This clonotype was picked up a small number of times. The rearrangement links TRBV5-1 to TRBJ2-1; D ambiguous. Germline V gene lookup returns CDR1 SGHRS and CDR2 YFSETQ. The V end lost 7 bases, the J end lost 5 bases, and 13 bases lay between the germline ends. The CDR3 has 13 residues. In DNA form, the CDR3 reads TGCGCCAGCCTGGACCCCGACCACAATGAGCAGTTCTTC. Protein sequence: CASLDPDHNEQFF.

This clonotype was seen ten or more times. The chain has TRBV20-1 and TRBJ1-5; 7 positions match TRBD1. Per the germline V gene, CDR1 is DFQATT and CDR2 is SNEGSKA (reference sequence). The CDR3 sequence is 12 residues long. V gave up 6 bases and J gave up 5 bases; unmatched junction bases: 4. Written as DNA, the CDR3 is TGCAGTGCGAAAGACAGGGATCAGCCCCAGCATTTT. It yields the protein CSAKDRDQPQHF.

The rearrangement links TRBV20-1 to TRBJ2-7; 9 bases agree with TRBD2. The CDR3 covers 15 residues. V shed 0 bases and J 0 bases; nucleotides not matched to a gene: 3. Germline values: CDR1 DFQATT, CDR2 SNEGSKA (reference sequence). The CDR3, as DNA: TGCAGTGCTAGAGAGGGACTAGCTGGCTCCTACGAGCAGTACTTC. Translated, it gives CSAREGLAGSYEQYF.

Of note for this clonotype: A single base separates this from a much larger clone, so it may be a read error. The rearrangement links TRBV20-1 to TRBJ1-4, with D perhaps matching TRBD1 (5 bases). Germline V gives CDR1 DFQATT, CDR2 SNEGSKA (reference sequence). This CDR3 has 14 amino acids. V gave up 5 bases and J gave up 6 bases, with 16 bases separating them. This CDR3 is CSASTENGDEKLFF. DNA of the CDR3: TGCAGTGCTTCGACAGAGAACGGTGATGAAAAACTGTTTTTT.

This clonotype has ten or more counts. The rearrangement uses TRBV28 and TRBJ1-4, with unresolved D. Per germline, CDR1 MDHEN and CDR2 SYDVKM. The CDR3 contains 16 residues. V was shortened by 6 bases and J by 0 bases, with 14 bases between the two germline ends. The CDR3 region is CASSPPAGATNEKLFF. In DNA form, the CDR3 reads TGTGCCAGCAGCCCACCCGCTGGAGCAACTAATGAAAAACTGTTTTTT.

Only a few counts were recorded for this clonotype. The CDR3 spells CASSLALRSGTEAFF. The CDR3 DNA sequence: TGCGCCAGCAGCTTGGCCCTCAGGAGCGGCACTGAAGCTTTCTTT. This chain joins TRBV5-1 and TRBJ1-1; D ambiguous. The germline CDR1 and CDR2 sequences are SGHRS and YFSETQ. The CDR3 sequence is 15 residues long. V was cut by 0 bases and J by 4 bases, with 13 bases left in between. Supplemented by reference TRBV5-1 and TRBJ1-1, the full variable domain reads KAGVTQTPRYLIKTRGQQVTLSCSPISGHRSVSWYQQTPGQGLQFLFEYFSETQRNKGNFPGRFSGRQFSNSRSEMNVSTLELGDSALYLCASSLALRSGTEAFFGQGTRLTVV.